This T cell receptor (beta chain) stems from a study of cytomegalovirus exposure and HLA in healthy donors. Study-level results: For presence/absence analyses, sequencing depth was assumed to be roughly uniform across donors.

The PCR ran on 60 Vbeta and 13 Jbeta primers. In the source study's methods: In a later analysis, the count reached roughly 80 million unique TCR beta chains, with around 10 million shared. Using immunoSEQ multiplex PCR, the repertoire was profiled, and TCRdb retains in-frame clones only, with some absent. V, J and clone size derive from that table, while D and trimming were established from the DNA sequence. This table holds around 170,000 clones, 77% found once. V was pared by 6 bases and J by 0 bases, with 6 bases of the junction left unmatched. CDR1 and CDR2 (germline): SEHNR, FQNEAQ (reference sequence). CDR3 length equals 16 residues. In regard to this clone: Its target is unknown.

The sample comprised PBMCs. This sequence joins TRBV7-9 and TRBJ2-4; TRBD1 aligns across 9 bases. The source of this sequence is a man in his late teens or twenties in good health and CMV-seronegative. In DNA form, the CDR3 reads TGTGCCAGCAGTCTCGGGACAGGGAGAGCCAAAAACATTCAGTACTTC. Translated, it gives CASSLGTGRAKNIQYF.